This T cell receptor (beta chain) was sequenced in a study of blood T cell repertoires in COVID-19. In the study overall: COVID-19 samples, acute and convalescent, were from the United States, Italy and Spain. Sample material is recorded as cDNA or gDNA derived from T cells, B-cell-depleted T cells, or PBMCs.

Repertoires were generated with immunoSEQ multiplex PCR, while TCRdb's copy carries only in-frame clones and drops some. The sample records more than 200,000 clones, approximately 79% being singletons. CDR3 length: 18 amino acids. CDR1 SNHLY and CDR2 FYNNEI come from the germline V gene. Trimming took 0 bases from V and 2 from J; bases not matched to a gene: 7. This clone was counted only a few times. The sample comprised peripheral blood. The receptor was isolated from a woman aged 40 to 50 with active or convalescent COVID-19. The V and J genes are TRBV2 and TRBJ2-3; TRBD2 matches 11 bases. The DNA of the CDR3 is TGTGCCAGCAGTGAAGCTCGGGGGGGACTAGCGGACACAGATACGCAGTATTTT. This translates into CASSEARGGLADTDTQYF.